This T cell receptor beta chain comes out of a study of blood T cell repertoires in COVID-19. Donors of Cohort 3 who recovered were those that had two negative PCRs, clearance, or symptom resolution. Germline loops: CDR1 SGHKS, CDR2 YYEKEE (reference sequence). The CDR3 totals 14 residues. V gave up 5 bases and J gave up 7 bases; unmatched junction bases: 6. Sequencing used immunoSEQ multiplex PCR; TCRdb keeps in-frame clones, though not all of them. This table holds some 150,000 clones, 70% to 85% found once. The sample comprised PBMCs or T cells enriched from blood (not recorded which). This TCR came from a man aged 45 to 65 who had recovered from COVID-19. The gene calls are TRBV5-5 and TRBJ1-5, with 10 bases matching TRBD1. CDR3 nucleotides: TGTGCCAGCAGTCCTGGGACAGGGGTCCAGCCCCAGCATTTT. Translation: CASSPGTGVQPQHF.